This entry features one T cell receptor beta chain sequence. Its antigen remains undetermined. No qualities accompany the bases; no much larger clone lies one base away. Libraries were built with the immunoSEQ multiplex PCR assay. Concerning the study's data processing: During preprocessing, nonproductive sequences were removed, as were CDR3s that did not start with C, did not end with F or W, or were shorter than 7 amino acids. The MANAFEST web app was used to call antigen-specific clonotypes on the basis of expansion compared with the reference and with other culture wells. To be counted as positive, a clone had to show significant expansion compared with the reference culture, at an FDR below 0.05, in 2 of 3 replicate wells. To be called positive, a clone also had to show significant expansion compared with every other tandem well and an odds ratio greater than 5. CDR3 homology was measured as pairwise Levenshtein distance, computed with the stringdist R package after trimming three terminal residues from each end. This immuneACCESS table, as held by TCRdb, lists in-frame sequences with V and J called but not all clones. Of the missing ones, under half trace to an unresolved V gene in checked studies; the others have no known cause. V and J calls and clone size are as listed in that table; D and trimming were resolved from the DNA. The sample table shows under 14,000 clones, and roughly three quarters are seen once. 17% of the sample goes to the ten largest clones.

CD4+ T cells from unexposed donors were collected before the COVID-19 pandemic (2011-2018). Following 10 days of culture, the EasySep CD4+ T cell isolation kit was used to isolate CD4+ T cells. As cell number allowed, CD4+ T cells from unexposed donors were tested for reactivity to SARS-CoV-2 S and N and to four common cold coronavirus spike pools. Each well received 2.2 million or so PBMCs, cultured in IMDM supplemented with roughly 5.3% human AB serum and 9.5 to 10 IU/ml IL-2. Half of the culture medium was replaced with fresh IL-2-containing medium on days 3 and 7. In general, triplicate replicate wells were used for every peptide culture condition. Leukapheresis product for the unexposed donors was bought commercially. PBMCs were isolated from leukapheresis product or whole blood by Ficoll-Paque PLUS gradient centrifugation. PBMCs were either used fresh in the expansion assay or cryopreserved at -140 degrees C. The QIAamp Micro DNA Kit was used to extract genomic DNA from the CD4+ T cells.

The entry originates in a study of CD4 T cells in relation to SARS-CoV-2 and coronaviruses (dated by TCRdb to about 2021). For the wider study: In the ViraFEST assay, PBMCs were grown with antigen for around ten days, and TCR beta CDR3s were then sequenced to identify antigen-specific clonal expansions. The negative reference condition was either a culture with an HIV-1 Nef peptide pool or a culture with no peptide. Shared crossreactive spike epitopes were mapped to their HLA restriction using patient-derived lymphoblastoid cell lines. At the level of individual TCR clonotypes, the study measured memory CD4+ T cell crossreactivity between SARS-CoV-2 spike protein and common cold coronavirus spike proteins. Samples from a few pre-COVID donors and the naive versus memory experiments were sequenced with the Adaptive Biotechnologies TCR-sequencing kit; other data were Illumina-based. A different, Illumina-based TCR-beta assay was used to sequence expansion assays from other donors in the study. Findings and caveats that apply to the study as a whole: Since the crossreactivity analysis centred on spike protein, crossreactivity against other viral proteins was not assessed. Because no donor provided both pre-pandemic and post-infection samples, tracing the source of pre-existing responses was limited. Small numbers of patients and of tested TCRs limited the study. Memory CD4+ clonotypes crossrecognizing SARS-CoV-2 and at least one common cold coronavirus spike were found in 55% to 70% of donors. Significantly weaker SARS-CoV-2-driven expansion was shown by crossreactive clones than by monoreactive clones, consistent with antigenic imprinting.

The germline V gene specifies KGHDR as CDR1 and SFDVKD as CDR2. Germline trimming: 5 bases from V, 5 bases from J; junction bases outside gene matches: 9. The CDR3 measures 17 amino acids from cysteine to phenylalanine. The entry retains the CDR3 DNA only, 51 bases that are in frame from base 1. The TCR comes from a human donor in good health. Material for sequencing was CD4+ T cells from PBMCs, cultured in vitro. The chain was built from TRBV24-1 and TRBJ2-2, with TRBD2 matching 11 junction bases. CDR3 protein: CATSGTSGRGGTGELFF. The DNA is TGTGCCACCAGTGGAACTAGCGGGAGAGGAGGGACCGGGGAGCTGTTTTTT.